The 25 T cell receptor beta chains listed next were all sequenced from one sample in a study of CD4+ T cells in melanoma (dated by TCRdb to 2021 to 2024). Receptor libraries were prepared by the immunoSEQ multiplex PCR assay. Not all clones reach the TCRdb copy of this immuneACCESS table, which keeps in-frame sequences only. Checked studies attribute under half of the gap to unresolved V genes and leave the rest unexplained. This sample has about 110,000 clones in its table, and about 90% of those were observed once. The ten biggest clones cover 3% to 4% of the sample. Sequenced material: peripheral blood. The origin of the receptors is a human donor with melanoma.

This chain uses TRBV28 with TRBJ1-6, with unresolved D. Germline V gene lookup returns CDR1 MDHEN and CDR2 SYDVKM. V was trimmed by 8 bases and J by 7 bases, leaving 12 bases between them. The CDR3 runs to 13 residues. CDR3 nucleotides: TGTGCCAGCTCGATTCTGAGGAATTCACCCCTCCACTTT. As protein: CASSILRNSPLHF.

Worth noting for this clone: One end of the junction varies from germline; a read error may be responsible. The chain is built from TRBV7-3 and TRBJ2-5, with 7 bases aligning to TRBD2. The CDR3 consists of 14 residues. Per germline, CDR1 SGHTA and CDR2 FQGTGA. The CDR3 coding sequence is TGTGCCAGCAGTTTAAGCGGGATGACAGAGACCCAGTACTTC. Translating gives CASSLSGMTETQYF.

This chain joins TRBV6-5 and TRBJ1-6, with D possibly being TRBD1 (6 bases). V lost 5 bases and J lost 8, with 13 bases in between. The CDR3 covers 14 residues. The V gene's germline CDR1 is MNHEY and CDR2 SVGAGI. Written as DNA, the CDR3 is TGTGCCAGCAGTACCCAGGGGAGGCATTCACCCCTCCACTTT. Translating gives CASSTQGRHSPLHF.

This rearrangement joins TRBV5-1 to TRBJ2-2; 15 bases are a match to TRBD2. The CDR3 consists of 18 residues. The V and J ends lost 4 bases and 4 bases, in that order; junction bases with no gene match: 8. Per the germline V gene, CDR1 is SGHRS and CDR2 is YFSETQ. CDR3: CASSAGLAGGPSTGELFF. The DNA for the CDR3 is TGCGCCAGCAGCGCCGGACTAGCGGGGGGGCCTAGCACCGGGGAGCTGTTTTTT. The full variable domain, with the rest looked up from reference TRBV5-1 and TRBJ2-2, is KAGVTQTPRYLIKTRGQQVTLSCSPISGHRSVSWYQQTPGQGLQFLFEYFSETQRNKGNFPGRFSGRQFSNSRSEMNVSTLELGDSALYLCASSAGLAGGPSTGELFFGEGSRLTVL.

The rearrangement links TRBV19 to TRBJ1-4; D is uncertain. Germline CDR1 is LNHDA and CDR2 is SQIVND (reference sequence). The CDR3 is 16 amino acids. V gave up 3 bases and J gave up 0 bases, with 11 bases separating them. The CDR3: CASSITVTTTNEKLFF. The DNA for the CDR3 is TGTGCCAGTAGTATTACTGTGACAACAACTAATGAAAAACTGTTTTTT.

The chain uses TRBV4-1 and TRBJ1-3; 7 nucleotides match TRBD1. Losses at the gene ends were 5 bases for V and 0 bases for J; bases not matched to a gene: 19. The CDR3 has 20 amino acids. Germline values: CDR1 MGHRA, CDR2 YSYEKL. The CDR3 DNA follows: TGCGCCAGCAGCTCTCGAACGGCGAGGGACAGTGGAGACTCTGGAAACACCATATATTTT. Its translation: CASSSRTARDSGDSGNTIYF.

The V and J genes are TRBV7-2 and TRBJ2-5; the match to TRBD2 covers 11 bases. J was trimmed by 5 bases and V by 7 bases; bases with no gene match: 12. The germline gives CDR1 SGHTA, CDR2 FQGNSA. This CDR3 is built from 16 residues. The CDR3 sequence: CASTLRVSGGAETQYF. The CDR3 region has the DNA TGTGCCAGCACCTTGAGGGTTAGCGGGGGGGCGGAGACCCAGTACTTC.

V gene TRBV30 combines with J gene TRBJ2-1; D not resolved. This CDR3 spans 11 amino acids. Between the trimmed V and J ends, which lost 0 bases and 12 bases, there was a span of 9 bases. Germline assignment: CDR1 GTSNPN and CDR2 SVGIG (reference sequence). The CDR3 DNA follows: TGTGCCTGGAGTGTAGAGACAAGGCAGTTCTTC. As protein: CAWSVETRQFF.

J is TRBJ2-1 and V is TRBV19, with 8 nucleotides matching TRBD2. CDR1 LNHDA and CDR2 SQIVND come from the germline V gene (reference sequence). The CDR3 spans 15 residues. The trim removed 7 bases at V and 4 bases at J, leaving 9 bases unmatched. The DNA for the CDR3 is TGTGCCAGTAACATTGCGAGCGGGAGTTACAATGAGCAGTTCTTC. Protein sequence: CASNIASGSYNEQFF.

The genes are TRBV7-2 and TRBJ2-1; D gene uncertain. The V gene lost 1 base and the J gene lost 7 bases, with 11 bases spanning the gap. The CDR3 extends over 14 amino acids. In germline, CDR1 is SGHTA, CDR2 FQGNSA. CDR3 coding DNA: TGTGCCAGCAGCTTAGTCTCTTCCTTGAATGAGCAGTTCTTC. This encodes CASSLVSSLNEQFF.

This clone has a single count. The chain is built from TRBV4-1 and TRBJ1-1; D possibly corresponds to TRBD1 (5 bases). Germline CDR1 MGHRA, CDR2 YSYEKL. V lost 3 bases, J lost 2 bases, and 19 bases lay in between. The CDR3 has 17 amino acids. The CDR3 sequence is CASSHPRGGMGNTEAFF. DNA for the CDR3: TGCGCCAGCAGCCATCCTCGGGGCGGGATGGGAAACACTGAAGCTTTCTTT.

The V call is TRBV18, the J call TRBJ2-6, with D perhaps given as TRBD1 or TRBD2 (5 bases each). The CDR3 is 15 amino acids. CDR1 and CDR2 from the germline V gene are KGHSH and LQKENI. The V end lost 3 bases, the J end lost 0 bases, and 6 bases lay between the germline ends. This CDR3 reads CASSPGASGANVLTF. DNA for the CDR3: TGTGCCAGCTCACCCGGGGCCTCTGGGGCCAACGTCCTGACTTTC.

The chain uses TRBV7-9 and TRBJ2-1, with D maybe TRBD2 (6 bases). Trimming shortened V by 5 bases and J by 1 base, and 9 bases separated the two germline ends. CDR1 is SEHNR, CDR2 FQNEAQ, per germline (reference sequence). The CDR3 runs to 14 residues. In nucleotides, the CDR3 is TGTGCCAGCAGCAGGGACTCGTCCTACAATGAGCAGTTCTTC. Its protein product is CASSRDSSYNEQFF.

Comment on this clone: At one end, the junction sequence differs from germline, possibly due to a read error. V is TRBV5-8 and J is TRBJ2-3; TRBD1 might be the D (5 bases). CDR3 length equals 12 residues. Germline CDR1 SGHTS, CDR2 YDEGEE. The CDR3 region has the DNA TGTGCCAGCAGCGTCGAAGACAGTCGAAGGGATTTT. Residues: CASSVEDSRRDF.

In its sample, this clone was seen a few times. The chain employs TRBV6-4 and TRBJ2-3; D unclear. The CDR3 runs to 11 residues. V lost 5 bases and J 9 bases, leaving 9 bases between the germline ends. The germline V gene encodes CDR1 MRHNA and CDR2 SNTAGT. The CDR3 here is CASSPRSTQYF. Here the CDR3 DNA reads TGTGCCAGCAGTCCCCGAAGCACGCAGTATTTT.

This chain connects TRBV4-3 to TRBJ2-1, with 7 bases matching TRBD1. Per the germline V gene, CDR1 is LGHNA and CDR2 is YSLEER. Losses at the gene ends were 4 bases for V and 8 bases for J; bases not matched to a gene: 23. The CDR3 has 19 residues. In DNA form, the CDR3 reads TGCGCCAGCAGCCGGAACGCCAGACAGGGACAAGCGATTGCATATGAGCAGTTCTTC. This translates into CASSRNARQGQAIAYEQFF.

The rearrangement joins TRBV5-8 to TRBJ1-5, with TRBD1 matching over 9 bases. The CDR3 is 15 amino acids. The trim removed 6 bases at V and 2 bases at J, leaving 6 bases unmatched. Germline values: CDR1 SGHTS, CDR2 YDEGEE. Here the CDR3 DNA reads TGTGCCAGCACCTTCGGGGACAGGGGCAATCAGCCCCAGCATTTT. Amino acid sequence: CASTFGDRGNQPQHF.

There are a few counts of this clone. V gene TRBV5-1 combines with J gene TRBJ2-7, with 7 bases matching TRBD2. The CDR3 extends over 13 amino acids. V lost 6 bases, J lost 0 bases, and 3 bases stayed unmatched. The germline CDR1 and CDR2 sequences are SGHRS and YFSETQ. The CDR3 reads CASNPGGSYEQYF. CDR3 sequence (DNA): TGCGCCAGCAACCCGGGAGGCTCCTACGAGCAGTACTTC.

This clone was counted a single time. The chain recombines TRBV5-1 with TRBJ1-2; the D is unclear. Trimming stripped 4 bases from V and 3 bases from J, with 16 bases between. Germline V gene sequence: CDR1 SGHRS, CDR2 YFSETQ. The CDR3 spans 15 residues. CDR3 sequence (DNA): TGCGCCAGCAGCAGAGGAACCAACCGTGACTATGGCTACACCTTC. Translating it yields CASSRGTNRDYGYTF.

The rearrangement uses TRBV7-9 and TRBJ1-5; maybe TRBD1 (6 bases). Trimming took off 4 bases at V and 3 bases at J, with 13 bases between the two ends. Germline V gene sequence: CDR1 SEHNR, CDR2 FQNEAQ (reference sequence). The CDR3 runs to 15 residues. CDR3 nucleotide sequence: TGTGCCAGCAGCTCGCACGGGACACCCAATCAGCCCCAGCATTTT. The encoded protein is CASSSHGTPNQPQHF.

This rearrangement joins TRBV27 to TRBJ2-2, with D maybe TRBD2 (6 bases). V was shortened by 3 bases and J by 8 bases, with 10 bases between the two germline ends. Germline V CDR1 and CDR2: MNHEY, SMNVEV (reference sequence). The CDR3 runs 13 residues. The DNA for the CDR3 is TGTGCCAGCAGTTTTTCGGGAGTGGGGGAGCTGTTTTTT. It codes for CASSFSGVGELFF.

This chain's CDR3 is CASSSIMTGSWEKLFF. CDR3 coding DNA: TGTGCCAGCAGTAGTATCATGACAGGGTCTTGGGAAAAACTGTTTTTT. The rearrangement links TRBV27 to TRBJ1-4; TRBD1 matches at 7 bases. CDR1 and CDR2 (germline): MNHEY, SMNVEV (reference sequence). The CDR3 consists of 16 residues. Trimming at V came to 5 bases and at J to 8 bases, leaving 14 bases not matched to a gene.

V is TRBV7-2 and J is TRBJ2-2, with TRBD2 matching 7 bases. The CDR3 covers 15 residues. In germline, CDR1 is SGHTA, CDR2 FQGNSA. Unmatched junction bases numbered 5, after V lost 7 bases and J lost 0 bases. This chain's CDR3 is CASNLGLTNTGELFF. CDR3 bases: TGTGCCAGCAACTTGGGACTAACGAACACCGGGGAGCTGTTTTTT.

V usage is TRBV4-2 and J usage is TRBJ2-4; no firm D call. CDR3 size: 14 residues. The germline V gene has CDR1 LGHNA and CDR2 YNFKEQ. V lost 0 bases and J lost 6, with 9 bases in between. CDR3 DNA: TGTGCCAGCAGCCAAGAAGTCCGGAGAAACATTCAGTACTTC. It codes for CASSQEVRRNIQYF.

J is TRBJ2-3 and V is TRBV7-2, with 9 bases that match TRBD2. The ends lost 2 bases at V and 7 bases at J; junction bases unmatched: 7. The CDR3 contains 15 residues. CDR1 is SGHTA, CDR2 FQGNSA, per germline. CDR3 sequence: CASSLSSGGQNTQYF. Written as DNA, the CDR3 is TGTGCCAGCAGCTTAAGTAGCGGGGGTCAAAATACGCAGTATTTT.